This T cell receptor beta chain was captured by sequencing in a study of cytomegalovirus exposure and HLA in healthy donors (dated by TCRdb to 2017 to 2019). For context, the study as a whole: An earlier analysis of under 600 of the donors reported roughly 270 Gb of sequence data and some 120 million unique TCR beta sequences from roughly 180 million T cells. All discovery cohort repertoires had been generated on a single sequencing platform. Roughly five DR-DQ haplotypes were handled as single units for association and clustering, since linkage in the cohort was strong. On average, over 200,000 unique TCR beta nucleotide sequences were sequenced per donor among 398 genotyped donors of the cohort, with about 19% of those sequences being non-productive. Rather than drawing on any new phenotypic data, the later analysis identified candidate immune exposures from TCR beta sequences and the way those sequences occurred across donors. Alongside the repertoire data, information on donor age, sex, ethnicity and CMV serostatus was compiled. An earlier analysis of around 540 of the donors applied high-throughput TCR beta sequencing to assess whether each TCR beta V gene segment acted as functional or pseudogenic. A later analysis re-examined previously published TCR beta repertoires from roughly 720 donors and added high-resolution HLA genotyping to investigate patterns of TCR occurrence. HLA typing included class I and class II loci at four-digit resolution. Of the roughly 400 genotyped donors, 65% to 90% fell in the genetic ancestry cluster associated with self-reported Caucasian donors. The study used immunosequencing to profile the T cell repertoires of 666 subjects and linked those repertoires to cytomegalovirus serostatus. An early release that covered some 630 HLA-typed donors contained approximately 290 gigabases of sequencing data and some 87 million unique TCR sequences. In a later genetic analysis, genome-wide SNP genotypes for about three fifths of the roughly 670 donors were used, and that subset was treated as a discovery cohort. Along with the 666-subject first cohort, a separate validation cohort of around 120 different subjects was used. To predict cytomegalovirus infection status, the study brought together high-throughput TCR immunosequencing, statistical association of individual TCRs with disease status, and machine learning. The study aimed to test whether signatures of past pathogen exposure could be identified by cataloging public T cell receptors. Typing coverage varied by locus: about 629-640 donors for A, B, C, DRB1 and DQB1; approximately 560 for DQA1; about 570 for DPA1; around 450 for DPB1.

Preparation of the library involved the immunoSEQ multiplex PCR assay. The multiplex PCR relied on a mix of 60 forward primers for TCR Vbeta segments and 13 reverse primers for TCR Jbeta segments. Amplification of the CDR3 region of rearranged TCR beta genes was performed with a multiplex PCR assay on genomic DNA. On the Illumina HiSeq System, the amplified TCR beta libraries were sequenced as 87-base-pair reads. From the authors' description of their analysis: A later analysis tallied roughly 78 million unique TCR beta chains across the 700 or so repertoires, and around 10 million of those chains were shared by two or more donors. Raw reads were error-corrected and collapsed into unique sequences with a nearest-neighbor algorithm that merged closely related sequences to remove PCR and sequencing errors. CDR3 sequences were aligned to IMGT reference sequences to assign V, D and J gene segments. For a sequence to be retained, a match of at least six nucleotides to both a V gene segment and a J gene segment was required. Rearrangements were called productive when the CDR3 lacked stop codons and stayed in frame with V and J; all others were non-productive. Following IMGT convention, CDR3 was defined as the stretch from the second conserved V-encoded cysteine up to the conserved J-encoded phenylalanine. Sequences without an unambiguous match to a single V gene segment were excluded from the earlier analysis of several hundred of the donors. An earlier analysis of some 610 of the donors called V segments functional above 56.7% productive rearrangements and segregating when the between-donor standard deviation exceeded 5%. A statistical classification framework was built for diagnosing cytomegalovirus status from the catalog of TCR beta chain sequences. In a later analysis, V and J genes were assigned by comparing TCR nucleotide sequences against IMGT/GENE-DB human TR gene sequences. Using the TCRdist pipeline, a later analysis assigned CDR3 sequences along with most-parsimonious VDJ recombination scenarios. A later analysis defined each TCR beta chain by its CDR3 amino acid sequence plus V-gene family, and excluded reads lacking a unique V-gene family. To address suspected cross-contamination and a sequencing artifact, a later analysis removed approximately 590 highly shared, low-generation-probability nucleotide sequences. A later analysis calculated a clonal expansion index for each public chain from normalized within-repertoire ranks of inferred template counts. In a later analysis, generation probabilities were computed using a VDJ recombination model fitted to out-of-frame rearrangements, and the results were checked against IGoR. In a later analysis, hypergeometric tests were used to score TCR-TCR, TCR-HLA and TCR-CMV co-occurrence, with a repertoire-size bias correction applied to TCR pairs. To estimate false discovery rates, a later analysis permuted the HLA or CMV assignments 20 times. A later analysis grouped co-occurring TCRs with DBSCAN, adding TCRdist sequence similarity when clustering within HLA-allele-positive subsets. Repertoires with fewer than 30,000 or more than 120,000 public chains, plus five repertoires with anomalous nucleotide sharing, were excluded from co-occurrence clustering. TCRdb limited this immuneACCESS table to in-frame rearrangements with V and J called. A share of clones is missing; checked studies link under half to unresolved V genes, and the rest is unexplained. For V, J and clone size, that table is used; D and trimming come from the DNA. For this sample there are around 80,000 clones; 62% appear just once. The ten biggest clones cover 4% to 5.5% of the sample.

The cohort comprised approximately 700 healthy bone marrow donors. At the time of sampling, every cohort member was nominally healthy, though immune exposures that went unrecorded were likely present. The donor tested CMV seropositive, placing the donor among the roughly 300 seropositive members of the cohort. A peripheral blood sample was provided by each donor, and peripheral blood mononuclear cells were used for TCR beta sequencing. Genomic DNA extraction from the blood cell samples was performed with the Qiagen DNeasy Blood Extraction Kit. The study at large found these results: A later genetic analysis reported fewer N-insertions in productive TCRs among donors in an Asian-associated ancestry cluster than the roughly 700-donor mean. The authors suggested that the approach could potentially be generalized to other disease states and immunological phenotypes. The study listed 164 TCR beta chains as associated with cytomegalovirus. In an earlier analysis of 587 of the donors, most TCR beta V segments appeared in productive rearrangements about 90% or about 30% of the time, broadly matching IMGT annotations. When HLA alleles, especially DR and DQ, strongly co-occurred, attributing TCR associations to individual alleles was difficult. Linkage disequilibrium might explain the correlated functional status among segregating V segments, but an unknown experimental factor could not be excluded. A further reported finding was that TCR beta sequences accurately predicted the HLA-A and HLA-B alleles for most subjects in the first cohort. Because HLA typing was missing for some donors at each locus, association tests included only the typed subset. A later analysis associated roughly 17,000 TCR beta sequences with specific HLA alleles at a false discovery rate of 0.05. Several of the top co-occurrence clusters appeared to be linked to parvovirus B19, influenza, CMV and Epstein-Barr virus, according to a later analysis. The earlier analysis of some 540 of the donors excluded some 15 rarely observed V segments, including chromosome 9 orphons, because counts were too low. The only immune exposure information available for the cohort was CMV serostatus. In this cohort, only TCR beta chains were sequenced, and detectable features were limited by the absence of alpha or paired-chain data. A cluster of highly shared sequence variants was judged likely to represent a technical artifact of the sequencing pipeline. In a later analysis, HLA-associated TCR beta chains showed more clonal expansion and lower generation probabilities than non-associated chains that were equally common. The classifier was reported to diagnose cytomegalovirus status with high specificity and sensitivity in both the original and validation cohorts. In a later analysis, TCR association rates were found to vary across HLA loci, with the most associated TCRs seen for DRB1 alleles and the fewest for HLA-C alleles. While some public TCRs were present in many individuals, most TCR sequences turned up only very rarely across donors. According to a later analysis, most CMV-associated TCR beta chains appeared to be HLA-restricted, and the HLA associations seemed to be driven largely by CMV exposure. Sequencing depth was assumed to be roughly uniform across donors in the presence/absence analyses, though that assumption may not hold. Three of the identified cytomegalovirus-associated TCR beta chains were confirmed in vitro to be specific for cytomegalovirus antigens. An association between a missense DCLRE1C variant and V-gene and J-gene trimming of TCR beta chains was found in a later genetic analysis and replicated in an independent cohort.

As regards this clone: Its antigen remains undetermined. Qualities for individual bases were not recorded, and no much larger clone is one base off.

Input material: PBMCs. This TCR was sampled from a male donor in good health and CMV-seropositive.

CDR3 sequence: CASNPSGGLTQYF. In nucleotide form, the sequence is TGTGCCAGCAATCCTAGCGGGGGCCTTACGCAGTATTTT. The chain is assembled from TRBV6-1 and TRBJ2-3; 10 of the junction bases match TRBD2. Sequences MNHNS (CDR1) and SASEGT (CDR2) are obtained from the germline V gene. The junction shows trimming of 7 bases on V and 8 bases on J, and the gene matches do not reach 6 bases of it. The CDR3, cysteine through phenylalanine, is 13 amino acids long. Kept here is only the CDR3 DNA, which spans 39 bases and is read in frame from base 1.